The present entry profiles one T cell receptor (beta chain) with its context. The data were obtained in a study of memory CD4+ T cells and cytomegalovirus serostatus. Overall study: Donors were healthy Belgian adults, 10 or so CMV seropositive and approximately 25 seronegative.

This CDR3 is built from 14 residues. V lost 2 bases to trimming and J lost 3 bases, with 8 bases between them. Germline V CDR1 and CDR2: SNHLY, FYNNEI. The sort gate was single viable CD3+CD4+CD8-CD45RO+ cells for memory CD4+ T cells. Sequenced by immunoSEQ multiplex PCR; TCRdb stores in-frame clones only, minus some. The table lists about 64,000 clones, approximately 77% of them singletons. Sample: memory CD4+ T cells from blood. The clonotype originates from an adult in good health and CMV-seronegative. This chain joins TRBV2 and TRBJ2-1; no reliable D call. CDR3 nucleotides: TGTGCCAGCAGTGAAATAGGCTACTACAATGAGCAGTTCTTC. Translating it yields CASSEIGYYNEQFF.